This note documents a single T cell receptor (beta chain) sequence. Its antigen is unidentified. The donors, aged about 6 to 90, were healthy Caucasians from Russia. Sample-barcoded 5' priming and a J-beta primer mix drove a second PCR of roughly 7 to 11 cycles. MiXCR, applied by TCRdb to the 5' RACE reads, yields one record per CDR3 protein. This table holds about 600,000 distinct CDR3 sequences, around half found once. This entry is derived from a study of blood T cells in healthy people across ages. CDR1 and CDR2 (germline): DFQATT, SNEGSKA (reference sequence). The V segment lost 2 bases and the J segment 2 bases; nucleotides outside the gene matches: 7. The CDR3 loop spans 16 amino acids. Study results and limitations: Age brought a roughly linear fall in TCR beta diversity measured per million T cells. Observed TCR beta diversity showed a strong correlation with the percentage of naive T cells as measured by flow cytometry.

Sequencing was done on a sample of blood. The receptor was derived from an older man in good health. The chain couples TRBV20-1 to TRBJ2-1; 9 bases match TRBD2. Here the CDR3 DNA reads TGCAGTGCTAGATACTTAGCGGGGGAAGCCTACAATGAGCAGTTCTTC. Encoded protein: CSARYLAGEAYNEQFF.